The 13 T cell receptor beta chains below come from one sample, sequenced in a study of human T cells and chemical hapten exposure. TCRdb reprocessed the RACE reads with MiXCR, giving one entry per CDR3 protein. The sample records around 95,000 distinct CDR3 sequences, about a tenth being singletons. This sample's time point: pre-sensitization, week 0. Indicated treatment: therapeutic diphenylcyclopropenone sensitization with weekly scalp DPC. The sequenced sample was whole blood, obtained in connection with sensitization to the hapten diphenylcyclopropenone (DPC). All receptors come from a woman aged 60 to 75 with alopecia areata. Some clones in this sample may be carry-over from other donors' samples.

V is TRBV20-1 and J is TRBJ2-3, with D tentatively TRBD1 (5 bases). Germline V lookup: CDR1 DFQATT, CDR2 SNEGSKA (reference sequence). CDR3 size: 14 residues. Trimming shortened V by 3 bases and J by 1 base, and 11 bases separated the two germline ends. This CDR3 reads CSASDSGGTDTQYF. The CDR3 DNA is TGCAGTGCTAGCGACAGTGGAGGCACAGATACGCAGTATTTT.

This clonotype occurred a few times. The chain uses TRBV7-9 and TRBJ2-5; D is ambiguous. The V end lost 1 base, the J end lost 6 bases, and 3 bases lay between the germline ends. Germline-derived CDR1 and CDR2 are SEHNR and FQNEAQ (reference sequence). This CDR3 region has 11 residues. CDR3 DNA sequence: TGTGCCAGCAGCTTAGAGCAGACCCAGTACTTC. Protein sequence: CASSLEQTQYF.

This clonotype was found many times. The chain combines TRBV3-1 with TRBJ2-1, with D possibly TRBD1 on 6 matching bases. V shed 2 bases and J shed 1 base, with 9 bases lying between them. The germline gives CDR1 LGHDT, CDR2 YNNKEL (reference sequence). CDR3 length equals 15 residues. The CDR3 DNA sequence: TGTGCCAGCAGCCAAATGAGGGGGTCCTACAATGAGCAGTTCTTC. Encoded protein: CASSQMRGSYNEQFF.

This clonotype came up many times. The rearrangement uses TRBV11-2 and TRBJ2-7, with 7 bases matching TRBD1. Unmatched junction bases numbered 4, after V lost 2 bases and J lost 3 bases. The CDR3 sequence is 14 residues long. The germline V gene has CDR1 SGHAT and CDR2 FQNNGV. The CDR3 is CASSLNRQGYEQYF. The CDR3 bases are TGTGCCAGCAGCTTAAATCGACAGGGCTACGAGCAGTACTTC. Supplemented by reference TRBV11-2 and TRBJ2-7, the full variable domain reads EAGVAQSPRYKIIEKRQSVAFWCNPISGHATLYWYQQILGQGPKLLIQFQNNGVVDDSQLPKDRFSAERLKGVDSTLKIQPAKLEDSAVYLCASSLNRQGYEQYFGPGTRLTVT.

This clonotype turned up a few times. CDR3 coding DNA: TGTGCCTGGAGTGTACTTCCGAGTCAGCCCCAGCATTTT. This sequence encodes CAWSVLPSQPQHF. The chain has TRBV30 and TRBJ1-5; D is unresolved. Germline V gene data show CDR1 as GTSNPN and CDR2 as SVGIG (reference sequence). CDR3 length equals 13 residues. V gave up 0 bases and J gave up 6 bases, with 9 bases separating them.

This clonotype was found many times. The V and J genes are TRBV4-1 and TRBJ2-5; no clear D gene. The CDR3 sequence is 15 residues long. Germline V gene lookup returns CDR1 MGHRA and CDR2 YSYEKL. The V end lost 1 base, the J end lost 1 base, and 10 bases lay between the germline ends. DNA for the CDR3: TGCGCCAGCAGCCAAGGTATAGGGTCCCAAGAGACCCAGTACTTC. It yields the protein CASSQGIGSQETQYF.

This clonotype was observed a handful of times. This rearrangement joins TRBV6-6 to TRBJ1-4, with D unclear. Per germline, CDR1 MNHNY and CDR2 SVGAGI (reference sequence). The CDR3 length is 13 residues. The germline V and J ends were trimmed by 5 bases and 5 bases, with 9 bases remaining between them. For the CDR3, the DNA is TGTGCCAGCAGTACCGGGTTGAATGAAAAACTGTTTTTT. Its translation: CASSTGLNEKLFF.

This clonotype was observed a handful of times. The J gene is TRBJ2-3, the V gene TRBV5-4; TRBD2 matches 12 bases. Per germline, CDR1 SGHNT and CDR2 YYREEE (reference sequence). Unmatched junction bases numbered 7, after V lost 4 bases and J lost 4 bases. This CDR3 comprises 16 residues. As DNA, the CDR3 is TGTGCCAGCAGCCAAGGACTAGCGGGGCCTTCAGATACGCAGTATTTT. As protein: CASSQGLAGPSDTQYF.

This clonotype has a count of ten or more. The V gene is TRBV7-9, the J gene TRBJ2-1, with TRBD2 matching 15 bases. Germline V CDR1 and CDR2: SEHNR, FQNEAQ (reference sequence). Unmatched junction bases numbered 6, after V lost 3 bases and J lost 9 bases. The CDR3 totals 16 residues. In DNA, the CDR3 is TGTGCCAGCAGCTTTTCCGGGACTAGCGGGGGGATTGAGCAGTTCTTC. Protein sequence: CASSFSGTSGGIEQFF.

This clonotype has ten or more counts. The CDR3 loop reads CASSAGGSYEQYF. CDR3 DNA: TGTGCCAGCAGCGCAGGGGGTTCCTACGAGCAGTACTTC. The rearrangement uses TRBV7-6 and TRBJ2-7, with TRBD1 matching over 7 bases. The CDR3 consists of 13 residues. Germline CDR1 SGHVS, CDR2 FNYEAQ. Trimming cost V 5 bases and J 1 base; bases outside gene matches: 2.

Points on this clonotype: This could be a read error, since a much larger clone is one nucleotide away. The chain joins TRBV7-9 to TRBJ2-7; the D gene could be TRBD1 or TRBD2 (6 bases each). The CDR3 runs 15 residues. Germline V CDR1 and CDR2: SEHNR, FQNEAQ (reference sequence). Here the CDR3 DNA reads TGTGCCTGCAGCTTAACCCCGAGGGGGGTGGACGAGCAGTACTTC. Translating it yields CACSLTPRGVDEQYF.

With regard to this clonotype: The missing conserved phenylalanine or tryptophan at the end of this CDR3 makes a read error likely. This sequence joins TRBV5-1 and TRBJ2-3; D is unclear. In germline, CDR1 is SGHRS, CDR2 YFSETQ. This CDR3 is built from 16 residues. Trimming cost V 0 bases and J 3 bases, with 14 bases left between them. The CDR3 sequence: CASSLGWQALTDTQYI. In nucleotides, the CDR3 is TGCGCCAGCAGCTTGGGATGGCAGGCCTTGACAGATACGCAGTATATT.

The chain has TRBV12-5 and TRBJ2-5; 10 nucleotides agree with TRBD2. The CDR3 sequence is 14 residues long. The V gene's germline CDR1 is LGHNT and CDR2 FRNRAP. J was trimmed by 2 bases and V by 6 bases; bases with no gene match: 3. CDR3 coding DNA: TGTGCTAGTGGCACTAGCGGGACACAAGAGACCCAGTACTTC. It translates to CASGTSGTQETQYF.